This paragraph reports one T cell receptor (beta chain). The CDR3 has 17 residues. The junction had 17 bases not matched to a gene; V was cut back by 2 bases and J by 7 bases. Germline assignment: CDR1 SGHRS and CDR2 YFSETQ. TCRdb keeps only in-frame clones here, not all; method: immunoSEQ multiplex PCR. Of 150,000 to 200,000 clones listed, over 70% are singletons. These data are taken from a study of blood T cell repertoires in COVID-19. Study information: Material from acute and convalescent COVID-19 was sourced from the United States, Italy and Spain.

Exposed volunteers were people who met a COVID-19 case within 2 weeks before study entry. Sequenced: PBMCs or T cells enriched from blood (not recorded which). The chain links TRBV5-1 to TRBJ2-7; 8 bases line up with TRBD2. The origin of this receptor is a man aged 60-69 years who had been exposed to COVID-19. CDR3 protein: CASSFRGLGRAQGEQYF. The CDR3 nucleotides are TGCGCCAGCAGCTTTAGGGGCCTCGGGAGGGCCCAAGGTGAGCAGTACTTC.